This is a list of T cell receptor beta chains from one sample in a study of cytomegalovirus exposure and HLA in healthy donors. Profiled with immunoSEQ multiplex PCR; TCRdb holds only in-frame clones, not every one. The repertoire holds 130,000 or so clones, with approximately 74% as singletons. Sequences were obtained from PBMCs. Receptors were obtained from a man aged 35-49 years in good health and CMV-seropositive. CDR3s include the opening cysteine and the closing phenylalanine or tryptophan. Fields, in order: CDR3 length, clone size, J gene, V gene, D gene, CDR3 DNA, CDR3 protein. D genes are given only for firm matches. Clone size is not always given. Where it is, it says once, few, many or a class for expanded clones.

>12|.|TRBJ1-2|TRBV5-1|.
TGCGCCAGCAGCTACAACAGCTATGGCTACACCTTC
CASSYNSYGYTF
>15|.|TRBJ2-1|TRBV28|TRBD2
TGTGCCAGTAGAACCAGCGGGGGGGGCTACAATGAGCAGTTCTTC
CASRTSGGGYNEQFF
>13|.|TRBJ1-1|TRBV9|.
TGTGCCAGCAGCACGAGGGGGGGCACTGAAGCTTTCTTT
CASSTRGGTEAFF
>15|.|TRBJ2-7|TRBV28|TRBD2
TGTGCCAGCAGCAAAGGGGGTAGCGGGAGCTACGAGCAGTACTTC
CASSKGGSGSYEQYF
>15|.|TRBJ2-1|TRBV27|.
TGTGCCAGCAGTTTTTACGGGGAGACTTACAATGAGCAGTTCTTC
CASSFYGETYNEQFF
>16|.|TRBJ2-7|TRBV5-1|.
TGCGCCAGCAGCCCCGGGCACGCAGGGGCCCTCTACGAGCAGTACTTC
CASSPGHAGALYEQYF
>17|.|TRBJ2-3|TRBV7-9|.
TGTGCCAGCAGCCAATCACAGGGTCTGTCTGGCACAGATACGCAGTATTTT
CASSQSQGLSGTDTQYF
>15|.|TRBJ1-6|TRBV7-2|.
TGTGCCAGCAGCTACCCGGGACACCCTAATTCACCCCTCCACTTT
CASSYPGHPNSPLHF
>13|.|TRBJ1-1|TRBV5-1|.
TGCGCCAGCAGCCTGCGGCTGAACACTGAAGCTTTCTTT
CASSLRLNTEAFF
>16|once|TRBJ2-7|TRBV9|TRBD1
TGTGCCAGCAGCGTAGCTGGGACAGGCATAATAAACGAGCAGTACTTC
CASSVAGTGIINEQYF
>14|.|TRBJ2-7|TRBV4-2|.
TGTGCCAGCAGCCAAGGCAGGGGTAGCTACGAGCAGTACTTC
CASSQGRGSYEQYF
>13|.|TRBJ2-7|TRBV15|TRBD1
TGTGCCACCAGCAAGGACAGGGGGCGCGAGCAGTACTTC
CATSKDRGREQYF
>15|few|TRBJ2-1|TRBV13|TRBD2
TGTGCCAGCAGCTCGACTAGCGGGAGTTGGGGTGAGCAGTTCTTC
CASSSTSGSWGEQFF
>11|.|TRBJ1-2|TRBV20-1|TRBD1
TGCAGTGCATGGGACAGAAATGGCTACACCTTC
CSAWDRNGYTF
>13|.|TRBJ2-7|TRBV19|TRBD1
TGTGCCAGCAGTGTTCAGGGGGCAGTCGAGCAGTACTTC
CASSVQGAVEQYF
>15|.|TRBJ2-1|TRBV29-1|TRBD2
TGCAGCGTTGACTTTGGCGCGGGGGAATACAATGAGCAGTTCTTC
CSVDFGAGEYNEQFF
>18|.|TRBJ2-3|TRBV5-1|TRBD2
TGCGCCAGCAGCTTGGGACTAGCGGGGGGCCCTGGCGGCGATACGCAGTATTTT
CASSLGLAGGPGGDTQYF
>15|.|TRBJ1-2|TRBV7-9|TRBD1
TGTGCCAGCAGCGGGGCGGGACAGGCCTTCCGGGGCTACACCTTC
CASSGAGQAFRGYTF
>15|once|TRBJ2-7|TRBV4-1|TRBD1
TGCGCCAGCAGCCAAGAATACAGGGGAAACTACGAGCAGTACTTC
CASSQEYRGNYEQYF
>14|few|TRBJ2-7|TRBV29-1|TRBD1
TGCAGCGCTCCTAACAGGGGACCTATCTACGAGCAGTACTTC
CSAPNRGPIYEQYF
>15|few|TRBJ2-7|TRBV6-5|TRBD1
TGTGCCAGCAGCCTCGGACAGGGCTTTCGAGGCGAGCAGTACTTC
CASSLGQGFRGEQYF
>17|few|TRBJ2-1|TRBV9|TRBD1
TGTGCCAGCAGCGTAGGTCAAGGGACAGGCCCCAACAATGAGCAGTTCTTC
CASSVGQGTGPNNEQFF
>16|.|TRBJ2-7|TRBV28|TRBD2
TGTGCCAGCCTTAGCGGGAGGCAGGCCGTAGACTACGAGCAGTACTTC
CASLSGRQAVDYEQYF
>16|.|TRBJ1-5|TRBV6-1|.
TGTGCCAGCAGTCAAGCCTCGACAGCAAGCAATCAGCCCCAGCATTTT
CASSQASTASNQPQHF
>17|.|TRBJ2-3|TRBV5-1|TRBD2
TGCGCCAGCAGCTCGCAGGCGGGACTAGCGGGAGGAGATACGCAGTATTTT
CASSSQAGLAGGDTQYF
>15|.|TRBJ1-2|TRBV29-1|TRBD1
TGCAGCGTTGAAAGGGGGCAGCTTAATAACTATGGCTACACCTTC
CSVERGQLNNYGYTF
>12|.|TRBJ2-7|TRBV7-2|.
TGTGCCAGCAGCCTGACAGGCGACGAGCAGTACTTC
CASSLTGDEQYF
>19|.|TRBJ2-6|TRBV7-9|.
TGTGCCAGCAGCCGATCGACACAGTCGGTCCTCTCTGGGGCCAACGTCCTGACTTTC
CASSRSTQSVLSGANVLTF
>15|.|TRBJ2-7|TRBV28|TRBD2
TGTGCCAGCAGCCTTACTAGCGGGAGGGGTTACGAGCAGTACTTC
CASSLTSGRGYEQYF
>13|few|TRBJ2-7|TRBV5-6|.
TGTGCCAGCAGCCATTCCGTCCCGGGGGAGCAGTACTTC
CASSHSVPGEQYF
>15|.|TRBJ1-2|TRBV27|TRBD1
TGTGCCAGCAGTACCCGGACAGGGCAAGACTATGGCTACACCTTC
CASSTRTGQDYGYTF
>13|.|TRBJ1-1|TRBV11-3|.
TGTGCCAGCAGTTTTCGTACTGGCACTGAAGCTTTCTTT
CASSFRTGTEAFF
>14|.|TRBJ1-1|TRBV25-1|.
TGTGCCAGCAGAAAAGGGGAGGGGAACACTGAAGCTTTCTTT
CASRKGEGNTEAFF
>13|.|TRBJ2-3|TRBV27|.
TGTGCCAGCCGATTAAGCGGTAGGGCTACGCAGTATTTT
CASRLSGRATQYF
>17|few|TRBJ1-1|TRBV5-1|TRBD1
TGCGCCAGCAGCTTGGAAAGACAGGGGCGAACGAACACTGAAGCTTTCTTT
CASSLERQGRTNTEAFF
>16|once|TRBJ2-7|TRBV7-6|TRBD1
TGTGCCAGCAGCCCCAAGCTCGGGACAGCACCCTACGAGCAGTATTTC
CASSPKLGTAPYEQYF
>15|.|TRBJ2-3|TRBV19|.
TGTGCCAGTAGTATTGGTAGCGCCCTGGGAGATACGCAGTATTTT
CASSIGSALGDTQYF
>18|.|TRBJ2-7|TRBV7-9|TRBD2
TGTGCCAGCAGCCCGCCGGGACTAGCGGCAATGAGCTCCTACGAGCAGTACTTC
CASSPPGLAAMSSYEQYF
>15|.|TRBJ1-4|TRBV2|TRBD1
TGTGCCAGCAGTCGGGGACAGGGCATTGATGAAAAACTGTTTTTT
CASSRGQGIDEKLFF
>14|few|TRBJ2-7|TRBV11-2|.
TGTGCCAGCAGCTTCGGGGACACAGCCTACGAGCAGTACTTC
CASSFGDTAYEQYF
>13|once|TRBJ1-1|TRBV9|.
TGTGCCAGCAGCGTAGTCAGGGCCTCTGAAGCTTTCTTT
CASSVVRASEAFF
>13|.|TRBJ2-3|TRBV25-1|TRBD1
TGTGCCACCCTCAGGGGGCCGGGAGATACGCAGTATTTT
CATLRGPGDTQYF
>19|once|TRBJ2-3|TRBV13|TRBD2
TGTGCCAGCAGCCGGACTAGCGGGAGTGTGGGCCGTAGCACAGATACGCAGTATTTT
CASSRTSGSVGRSTDTQYF
>14|.|TRBJ2-5|TRBV2|TRBD2
TGTGCCAGCAGTGAAAAGCGGGGGGGTGAGACCCAGTACTTC
CASSEKRGGETQYF
>16|.|TRBJ2-3|TRBV5-4|TRBD2
TGTGCCAGCAGCCGACTAGCGGGAGGAAACACAGATACGCAGTATTTT
CASSRLAGGNTDTQYF
>14|.|TRBJ1-5|TRBV19|.
TGTGCCAGTAGTAGCAGGGTCGGCAATCAGCCCCAGCATTTT
CASSSRVGNQPQHF
>14|.|TRBJ2-7|TRBV18|.
TGTGCCAGCTCATCCCCGGACAGCCCCTACGAGCAGTACTTC
CASSSPDSPYEQYF
>17|.|TRBJ2-5|TRBV27|TRBD2
TGTGCCAGCACCTCCCGGCTCGGGGGGGCTTTTAGAGAGACCCAGTACTTC
CASTSRLGGAFRETQYF
>19|.|TRBJ2-5|TRBV5-1|TRBD2
TGCGCCAGCAGCCGCCACCCCGGGACTAGCGGGGGGCCCCAAGAGACCCAGTACTTC
CASSRHPGTSGGPQETQYF
>18|few|TRBJ2-5|TRBV4-2|TRBD2
TGTGCCAGCAGCCTAGGTAGCGGGAGGGAACCCGCCCAAGAGACCCAGTACTTC
CASSLGSGREPAQETQYF
>13|.|TRBJ2-5|TRBV2|TRBD1
TGTGCCAGCAGCAGGGGGCAGGCAGAGACCCAGTACTTC
CASSRGQAETQYF
>14|.|TRBJ2-3|TRBV28|.
TGTGCCAGCAGAACTAGTTTCTGGACAGATACGCAGTATTTT
CASRTSFWTDTQYF